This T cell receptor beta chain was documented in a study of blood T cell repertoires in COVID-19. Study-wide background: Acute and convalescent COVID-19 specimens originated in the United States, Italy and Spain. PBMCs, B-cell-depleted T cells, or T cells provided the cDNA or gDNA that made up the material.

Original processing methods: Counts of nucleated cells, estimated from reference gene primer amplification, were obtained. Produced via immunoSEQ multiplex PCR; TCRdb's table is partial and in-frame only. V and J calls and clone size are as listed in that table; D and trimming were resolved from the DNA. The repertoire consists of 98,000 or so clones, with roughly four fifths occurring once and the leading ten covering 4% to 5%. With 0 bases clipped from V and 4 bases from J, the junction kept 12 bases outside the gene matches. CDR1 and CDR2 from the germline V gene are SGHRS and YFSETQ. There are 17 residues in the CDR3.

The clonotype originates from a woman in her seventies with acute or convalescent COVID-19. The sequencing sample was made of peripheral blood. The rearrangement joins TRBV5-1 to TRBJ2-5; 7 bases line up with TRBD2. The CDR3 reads CASSLAWVTSVPETQYF. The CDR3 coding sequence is TGCGCCAGCAGCTTGGCCTGGGTAACTAGCGTCCCAGAGACCCAGTACTTC.